The TCR beta chain under discussion was sequenced for a study of blood T cell repertoires in COVID-19. Assay used: immunoSEQ multiplex PCR; TCRdb lists only in-frame clones, some missing. The sample records 120,000 or so clones, roughly 90% being singletons. CDR3 length: 16 residues. V lost 0 bases to trimming and J lost 3 bases; unmatched junction nucleotides: 4. The germline CDR1 and CDR2 sequences are WNHNN and SYGVQD (reference sequence). The TCR was taken from a man aged 50 to 60 with acute or convalescent COVID-19. The sequenced sample consisted of peripheral blood. The chain combines TRBV10-1 with TRBJ2-3; 9 bases line up with TRBD1. CDR3 sequence: CASSESTGGETDTQYF. CDR3 nucleotide sequence: TGCGCCAGCAGTGAGTCGACAGGGGGGGAGACAGATACGCAGTATTTT.